These 6 T cell receptor beta chains were sequenced from one sample in a study of T-cell memory formation after mild COVID-19. TCRdb analysed the 5' RACE reads with MiXCR anew, one entry per CDR3 protein. The table shows fewer than 350,000 distinct CDR3 sequences, with roughly an eighth occurring only once. Sequenced: PBMCs or a T cell subset sorted from them (not recorded which). The receptor set was obtained from a man between 18 and 29 years old who had mild COVID-19 (a few samples of this study predate the infection). Cell type and time point are not known.

This clonotype was observed at least ten times. The rearrangement joins TRBV6-2 or TRBV6-3 to TRBJ1-1, with 8 nucleotides matching TRBD1. Losses at the gene ends were 5 bases for V and 0 bases for J; bases not matched to a gene: 2. Germline assignment: CDR1 MNHEY and CDR2 SVGEGT. This CDR3 spans 14 amino acids. The CDR3 is CASSPTGVNTEAFF. In DNA form, the CDR3 reads TGTGCCAGCAGTCCGACAGGGGTGAACACTGAAGCTTTCTTT.

The rearrangement links TRBV24-1 to TRBJ1-5; TRBD1 might be the D (5 bases). The CDR3 loop spans 14 amino acids. V lost 9 bases and J lost 0, with 11 bases in between. The germline V gene has CDR1 KGHDR and CDR2 SFDVKD. In nucleotides, the CDR3 is TGTGCCACCTCTTCGGGGGATAGCAATCAGCCCCAGCATTTT. Protein sequence: CATSSGDSNQPQHF.

The chain is built from TRBV18 and TRBJ1-5; a possible D gene is TRBD1 (5 bases). The CDR3 spans 15 residues. The germline V gene encodes CDR1 KGHSH and CDR2 LQKENI. With 3 bases removed from V and 1 base from J, the gap between germline ends came to 10 bases. CDR3 loop: CASSPTGVSNQPQHF. DNA for the CDR3: TGTGCCAGCTCACCTACAGGAGTCAGCAATCAGCCCCAGCATTTT.

J is TRBJ2-5 and V is TRBV15, with 8 bases fitting TRBD2. The CDR3 covers 15 residues. Germline CDR1 and CDR2: LNHNV and YYDKDF (reference sequence). The junction had 4 bases not matched to a gene; V was cut back by 0 bases and J by 4 bases. CDR3 DNA sequence: TGTGCCACCAGCAGAGATACGGCGGGGGGAGAGACCCAGTACTTC. It is translated as CATSRDTAGGETQYF.

The chain recombines TRBV7-3 with TRBJ2-7, with TRBD1 identical over 11 bases. This CDR3 has 19 residues. V was clipped by 2 bases and J by 0 bases; unmatched bases: 12. Germline values: CDR1 SGHTA, CDR2 FQGTGA. The CDR3 sequence is CASSLLKSRDRGNSYEQYF. The CDR3 coding sequence is TGTGCCAGCAGCTTACTAAAATCCCGGGACAGGGGGAACTCCTACGAGCAGTACTTC.

The V gene is TRBV7-9, the J gene TRBJ2-1; a weak D match, TRBD1 (5 bases). This CDR3 region has 15 residues. The germline gives CDR1 SEHNR, CDR2 FQNEAQ (reference sequence). Deletions cut 0 bases from V and 2 bases from J, with 8 bases between. This CDR3 reads CASSLAAGTYNEQFF. CDR3 coding DNA: TGTGCCAGCAGCTTAGCGGCAGGGACCTACAATGAGCAGTTCTTC. Filled out from reference TRBV7-9 and TRBJ2-1, the complete variable domain reads DTGVSQNPRHKITKRGQNVTFRCDPISEHNRLYWYRQTLGQGPEFLTYFQNEAQLEKSRLLSDRFSAERPKGSFSTLEIQRTEQGDSAMYLCASSLAAGTYNEQFFGPGTRLTVL.